This T cell receptor (beta chain) was identified during a study of cytomegalovirus exposure and HLA in healthy donors. PCR employed 60 Vbeta and 13 Jbeta primers. Using immunoSEQ multiplex PCR, the repertoire was profiled, and TCRdb retains in-frame clones only, with some absent. The sample contains roughly 120,000 clones, about 79% of which appear only once. This CDR3 contains 15 residues. The ends were cut back, 0 bases at V and 3 bases at J, with 9 bases in the middle. CDR1 SGHTA and CDR2 FQGNSA come from the germline V gene. The V and J genes are TRBV7-2 and TRBJ2-1, with D perhaps matching TRBD1 (6 bases). Source material: PBMCs. This sequence originates from a woman aged 18 to 35 in good health and CMV-seronegative. The CDR3 spells CASSLATGSYNEQFF. DNA for the CDR3: TGTGCCAGCAGCTTAGCGACAGGCAGCTACAATGAGCAGTTCTTC.